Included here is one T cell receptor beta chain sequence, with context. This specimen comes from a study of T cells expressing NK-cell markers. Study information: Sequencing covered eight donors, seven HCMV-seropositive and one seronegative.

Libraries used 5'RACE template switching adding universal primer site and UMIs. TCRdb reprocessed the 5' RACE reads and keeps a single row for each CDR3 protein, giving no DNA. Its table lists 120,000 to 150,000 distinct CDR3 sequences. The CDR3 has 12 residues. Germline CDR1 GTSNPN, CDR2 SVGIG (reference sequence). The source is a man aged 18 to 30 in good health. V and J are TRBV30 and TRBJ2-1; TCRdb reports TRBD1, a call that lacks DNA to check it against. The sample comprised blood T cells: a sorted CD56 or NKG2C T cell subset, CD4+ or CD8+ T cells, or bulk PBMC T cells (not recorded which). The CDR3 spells CACPGTGNEQFF.